The TCR beta chain under discussion was sequenced for a study of immune characterization of retroperitoneal liposarcoma. TCRdb used MiXCR to reprocess the PCR reads, holding one entry per CDR3 protein. The top ten clones hold just under 8.5% of a sample with roughly 11,000 distinct CDR3 sequences, about a quarter of them seen once. The TCR originated in a male donor with retroperitoneal liposarcoma. Input material: tumor tissue.

CDR3 sequence: CASSFGGPQAEQYF. The CDR3 coding sequence is TGTGCCAGCAGTTTCGGCGGTCCTCAGGCCGAGCAGTACTTC. The rearrangement links TRBV28 to TRBJ2-7; D ambiguous. CDR3 length equals 14 residues. With 3 bases removed from V and 6 bases from J, the gap between germline ends came to 15 bases. Germline assignment: CDR1 MDHEN and CDR2 SYDVKM.